Listed below are T cell receptor beta chains from one sample, sequenced in a study of human T cells and chemical hapten exposure. In TCRdb, the RACE reads were re-called with MiXCR into one record per CDR3 protein. This table holds approximately 70,000 distinct CDR3 sequences, 7.5% to 10% found once. The source material was whole blood, sampled in connection with sensitization to the hapten diphenylcyclopropenone (DPC). The receptors shown here come from a woman between 35 and 50 years old with alopecia areata. Some clones in this sample may be carry-over from other donors' samples. The CDR3 runs from the conserved cysteine through the conserved F or W. A D gene is named only where the DNA matches it firmly. A row's size may be missing; if present it is once, few, many or a size class.

J,D,V,size,DNA,CDR3
TRBJ2-2,.,TRBV6-6,once,TGTTGTGGCGGCGGGGATGAATCCGGGGAGCTGTTTTTT,CCGGGDESGELFF
TRBJ2-2,TRBD1,TRBV6-5,many,TGTGCCAGTATGACTCGGACAGGAACCACGAACACCGGGGAGCTGTTTTTT,CASMTRTGTTNTGELFF
TRBJ1-2,TRBD1,TRBV29-1,.,TGCAGCGTTGCACTACAGGGGTATGGCTACACCTTC,CSVALQGYGYTF
TRBJ2-3,.,TRBV12-3/TRBV12-4,many,TGTGCCGGTGGGGACAACACAGATACGCAGTATTTT,CAGGDNTDTQYF
TRBJ2-2,.,TRBV5-1,many,TGCGCCAGCAGCTTGCCGAGCCCCGGGGAGCTGTTTTTT,CASSLPSPGELFF
TRBJ2-7,.,TRBV4-2,.,TGTGCCAGCAGCCAGGGGACCAGATCCTACGAGCAGTACTTC,CASSQGTRSYEQYF
TRBJ2-7,TRBD2,TRBV28,many,TGTGCCAGCAGGACCTGGGCTAGCGGGGACTACGAGCAGTACTTC,CASRTWASGDYEQYF
TRBJ2-4,.,TRBV5-1,many,TGCGCCAGCAGCTTCCGCAGGGCTAAAAACATTCAGTACTTC,CASSFRRAKNIQYF
TRBJ1-1,.,TRBV4-2,few,TGTGCCAGCAGCCAAGATCGGGGCCCAAACACTGAAGCTTTCTTT,CASSQDRGPNTEAFF
TRBJ2-1,TRBD1,TRBV7-2,many,TGTGCCAGCCGTTCCCCAGGGGGCAATGAGCAGTTCTTC,CASRSPGGNEQFF
TRBJ1-3,.,TRBV11-2,.,TGTGCCAGCAGCTTAGAGGGACGGCGGCTGTCCGGAAACACCATATATTTT,CASSLEGRRLSGNTIYF
TRBJ2-3,.,TRBV6-1,.,TGTGCCAGCAGTGAAAGGTGGGGCACAGATACGCAGTATTTT,CASSERWGTDTQYF
TRBJ2-2,.,TRBV19,.,TGTGCCAGTAGTGTTGGGGCCCGAGGGTCCGGGGAGCTGTTTTTT,CASSVGARGSGELFF
TRBJ1-4,TRBD1,TRBV7-9,many,TGTGCCAGCAGCTTAGCGCAGGGGGTTAATGAAAAACTGTTTTTT,CASSLAQGVNEKLFF
TRBJ2-1,TRBD1,TRBV30,few,TGTGCCTGGAAGGGGGCTCGTCTTAGTGAGCAGTTCTTC,CAWKGARLSEQFF
TRBJ2-1,.,TRBV19,.,TGTGCCAGTAGTATGAGCCGAGGGGCTCTCTCCTACAATGAGCAGTTCTTC,CASSMSRGALSYNEQFF
TRBJ2-2,.,TRBV5-1,.,TGCGCCAGCAGCTTGGACTTCCTCACCGGGGAGCTGTTTTTT,CASSLDFLTGELFF
TRBJ1-6,.,TRBV28,many,TGTGCCAGCCTTCATTCCGGGGTTAGTTCACCCCTCCACTTT,CASLHSGVSSPLHF
TRBJ2-2,TRBD1,TRBV6-6,many,TGTGCCAGCAGGCGGGGACAGGGGGCGAACACCGGGGAGCTGTTTTTT,CASRRGQGANTGELFF
TRBJ1-1,TRBD1,TRBV28,.,TGTGCCAGCAGCCTGACAGGGGAAGCCGCTGAAGCTTTCTTT,CASSLTGEAAEAFF
TRBJ1-2,.,TRBV7-9,.,TGTGCCAGCAGCTTATTTCCCTCACGGACTGACTATGGCTACACCTTC,CASSLFPSRTDYGYTF
TRBJ1-5,.,TRBV18,many,TGTGCCAGCTCGCCCTTATATAGCAATCAGCCCCAGCATTTT,CASSPLYSNQPQHF
TRBJ2-7,TRBD2,TRBV20-1,.,TGCAGTGCTAGAGATATAGCGGGTGACTACGAGCAGTACTTC,CSARDIAGDYEQYF
TRBJ1-1,.,TRBV29-1,few,TGCAGGGAGCCTTTGGCTTTCTTT,CREPLAFF
TRBJ1-2,.,TRBV5-1,many,TGCGCCAGCAGGCCCCATCAGGGGATGGGAGGCTACACCTTC,CASRPHQGMGGYTF
TRBJ2-7,.,TRBV7-6,many,TGTGCCAGCAGCTTAGCGCTTGGGCCCCCGTACTTC,CASSLALGPPYF
TRBJ2-2,TRBD1,TRBV6-5,many,TGTGCCAGCAGTCGGGACAGGGACACCGGGGAGCTGTTTTTT,CASSRDRDTGELFF
TRBJ2-1,.,TRBV7-2,.,TGTGCCAGCAGCTTAGACGTGGGTGAGCAGTTCTTC,CASSLDVGEQFF
TRBJ1-2,TRBD1,TRBV19,many,TGTGCCAGTAAAGGCCGCGACAGGGGTAACTATGGCTACACCTTC,CASKGRDRGNYGYTF
TRBJ2-3,TRBD1,TRBV19,.,TGTGCCAGTAGTATCGGACAGGAAGATACGCAGTATTTT,CASSIGQEDTQYF
TRBJ1-2,TRBD1,TRBV7-9,many,TGTGCCAGCAGCAAGGGGACAGATAGAAACTATGGCTACACCTTC,CASSKGTDRNYGYTF